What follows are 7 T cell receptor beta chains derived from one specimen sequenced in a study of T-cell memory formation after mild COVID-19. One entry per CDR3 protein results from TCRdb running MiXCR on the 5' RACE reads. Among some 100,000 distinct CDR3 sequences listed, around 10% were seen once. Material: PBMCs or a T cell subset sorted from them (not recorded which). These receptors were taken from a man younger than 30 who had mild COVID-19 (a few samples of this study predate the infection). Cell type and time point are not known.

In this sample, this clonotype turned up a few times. The CDR3: CSAREGDSPLHF. CDR3 DNA sequence: TGCAGTGCTAGAGAGGGTGATTCACCCCTCCACTTT. The V and J genes are TRBV20-1 and TRBJ1-6; D gene ambiguous. In germline, CDR1 is DFQATT, CDR2 SNEGSKA (reference sequence). The length of the CDR3 is 12 residues. With 0 bases removed from V and 8 bases from J, the gap between germline ends came to 5 bases.

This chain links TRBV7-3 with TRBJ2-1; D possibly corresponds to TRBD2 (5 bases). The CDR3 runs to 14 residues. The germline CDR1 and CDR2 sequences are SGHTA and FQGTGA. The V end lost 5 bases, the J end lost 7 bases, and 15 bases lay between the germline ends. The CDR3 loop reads CASSPSGLGNEQFF. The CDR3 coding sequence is TGTGCCAGCAGCCCTTCGGGGTTGGGTAATGAGCAGTTCTTC.

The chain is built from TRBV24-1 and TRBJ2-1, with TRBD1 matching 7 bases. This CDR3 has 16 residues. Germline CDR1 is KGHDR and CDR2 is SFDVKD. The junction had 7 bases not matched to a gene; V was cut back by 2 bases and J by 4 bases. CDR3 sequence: CATSDSGTDIYNEQFF. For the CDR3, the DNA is TGTGCCACCAGTGATTCCGGGACAGACATATACAATGAGCAGTTCTTC.

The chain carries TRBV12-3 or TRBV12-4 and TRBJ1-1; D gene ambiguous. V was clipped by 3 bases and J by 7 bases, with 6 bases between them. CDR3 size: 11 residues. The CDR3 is CASSFGHEAFF. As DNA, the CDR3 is TGTGCCAGCAGTTTTGGCCATGAAGCTTTCTTT.

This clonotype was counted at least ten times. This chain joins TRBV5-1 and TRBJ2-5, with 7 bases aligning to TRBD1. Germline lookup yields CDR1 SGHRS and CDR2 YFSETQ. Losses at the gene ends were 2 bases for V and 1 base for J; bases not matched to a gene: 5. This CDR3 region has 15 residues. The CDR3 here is CASSFRDSLQETQYF. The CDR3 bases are TGCGCCAGCAGCTTCCGGGACAGCCTCCAAGAGACCCAGTACTTC.

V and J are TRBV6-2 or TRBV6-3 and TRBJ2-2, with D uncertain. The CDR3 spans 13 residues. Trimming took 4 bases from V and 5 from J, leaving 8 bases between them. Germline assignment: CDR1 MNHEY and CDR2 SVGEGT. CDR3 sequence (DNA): TGTGCCAGCAGTTTTTCCTCTACCGGGGAGCTGTTTTTT. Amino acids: CASSFSSTGELFF.

This chain's CDR3 is CASSGDRTYEQYF. The CDR3 DNA reads as TGTGCCAGCTCAGGGGACAGGACCTACGAGCAGTACTTC. V is TRBV18 and J is TRBJ2-7; TRBD1 matches 8 bases. There are 13 residues in the CDR3. J gave up 2 bases and V 5 bases, and 2 bases lay outside the gene matches. CDR1 is KGHSH and CDR2 is LQKENI in the germline V gene. The entire variable domain, with the rest obtained from reference TRBV18 and TRBJ2-7, is as follows: NAGVMQNPRHLVRRRGQEARLRCSPMKGHSHVYWYRQLPEEGLKFMVYLQKENIIDESGMPKERFSAEFPKEGPSILRIQQVVRGDSAAYFCASSGDRTYEQYFGPGTRLTVT.